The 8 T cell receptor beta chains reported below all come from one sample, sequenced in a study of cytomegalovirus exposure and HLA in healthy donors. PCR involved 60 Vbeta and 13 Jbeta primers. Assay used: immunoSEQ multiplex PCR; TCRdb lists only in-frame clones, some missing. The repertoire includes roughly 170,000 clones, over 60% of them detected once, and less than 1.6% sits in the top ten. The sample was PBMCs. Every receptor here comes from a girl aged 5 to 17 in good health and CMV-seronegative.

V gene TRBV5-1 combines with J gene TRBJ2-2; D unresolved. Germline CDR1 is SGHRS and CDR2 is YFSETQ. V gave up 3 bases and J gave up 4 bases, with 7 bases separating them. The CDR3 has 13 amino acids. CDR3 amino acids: CASSWARTGELFF. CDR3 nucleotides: TGCGCCAGCAGCTGGGCACGCACCGGGGAGCTGTTTTTT.

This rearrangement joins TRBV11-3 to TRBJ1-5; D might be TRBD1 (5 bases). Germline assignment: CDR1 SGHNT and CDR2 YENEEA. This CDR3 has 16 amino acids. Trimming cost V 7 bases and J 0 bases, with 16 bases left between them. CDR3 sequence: CASNTRRQISNQPQHF. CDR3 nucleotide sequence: TGTGCCAGCAATACTCGCCGACAGATTAGCAATCAGCCCCAGCATTTT.

The CDR3 region has the DNA TGCGCCAGCAGCTCCCGGACAGGGGGGGGCACAGATACGCAGTATTTT. Its protein product is CASSSRTGGGTDTQYF. This chain uses TRBV5-1 with TRBJ2-3; 10 bases align to TRBD1. There are 16 residues in the CDR3. The germline CDR1 and CDR2 sequences are SGHRS and YFSETQ. Losses at the gene ends were 3 bases for V and 1 base for J; bases not matched to a gene: 5.

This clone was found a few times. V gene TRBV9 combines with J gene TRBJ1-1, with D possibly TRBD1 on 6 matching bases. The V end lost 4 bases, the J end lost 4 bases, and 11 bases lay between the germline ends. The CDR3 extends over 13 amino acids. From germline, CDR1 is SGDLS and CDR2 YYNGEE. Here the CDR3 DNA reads TGTGCCAGCAGCTTGGGAGGGGGCACTGAAGCTTTCTTT. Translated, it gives CASSLGGGTEAFF.

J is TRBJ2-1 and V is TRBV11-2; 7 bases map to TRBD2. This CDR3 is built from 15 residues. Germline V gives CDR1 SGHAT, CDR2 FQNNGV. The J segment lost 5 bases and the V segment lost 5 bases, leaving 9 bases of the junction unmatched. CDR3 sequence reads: CASSPLAGVNNEQFF. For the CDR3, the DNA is TGTGCCAGCAGCCCCCTGGCGGGGGTCAACAATGAGCAGTTCTTC.

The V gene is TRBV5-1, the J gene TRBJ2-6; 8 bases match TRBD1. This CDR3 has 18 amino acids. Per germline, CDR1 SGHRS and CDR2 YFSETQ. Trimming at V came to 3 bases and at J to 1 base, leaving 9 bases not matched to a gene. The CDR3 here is CASSWWTGSVSGANVLTF. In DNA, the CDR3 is TGCGCCAGCAGCTGGTGGACAGGGTCCGTATCTGGGGCCAACGTCCTGACTTTC.

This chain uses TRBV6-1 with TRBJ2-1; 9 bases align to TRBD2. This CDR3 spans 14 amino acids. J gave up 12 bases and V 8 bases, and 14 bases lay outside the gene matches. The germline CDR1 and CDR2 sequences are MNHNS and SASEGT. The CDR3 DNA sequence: TGTGCCAGCCAGGGGGTAGCGGGGGCCTATTGGCAGTTCTTC. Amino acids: CASQGVAGAYWQFF.

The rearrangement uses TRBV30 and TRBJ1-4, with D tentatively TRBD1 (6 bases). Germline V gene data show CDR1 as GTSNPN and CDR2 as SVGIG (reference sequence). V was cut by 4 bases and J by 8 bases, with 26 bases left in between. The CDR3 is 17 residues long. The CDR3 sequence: CAWTPTGKLLVGEKLFF. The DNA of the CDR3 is TGTGCCTGGACCCCGACAGGCAAACTCCTAGTGGGAGAAAAACTGTTTTTT.